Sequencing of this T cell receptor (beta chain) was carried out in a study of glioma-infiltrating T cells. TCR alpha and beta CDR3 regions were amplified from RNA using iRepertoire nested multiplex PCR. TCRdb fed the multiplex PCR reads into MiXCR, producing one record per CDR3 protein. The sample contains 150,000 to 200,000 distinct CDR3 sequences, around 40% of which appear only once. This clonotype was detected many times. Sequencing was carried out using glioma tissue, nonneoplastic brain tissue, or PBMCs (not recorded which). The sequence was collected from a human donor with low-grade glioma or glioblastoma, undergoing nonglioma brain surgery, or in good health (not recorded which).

The CDR3 is CSVVSGTGGNTEAFF. For the CDR3, the DNA is TGCAGCGTTGTGTCCGGGACAGGGGGGAACACTGAAGCTTTCTTT. The rearrangement uses TRBV29-1 and TRBJ1-1, with TRBD1 identical over 11 bases. The CDR3 loop spans 15 amino acids. CDR1 SQVTM and CDR2 ANQGSEA come from the germline V gene. V lost 4 bases and J lost 1; bases outside the gene matches: 5.